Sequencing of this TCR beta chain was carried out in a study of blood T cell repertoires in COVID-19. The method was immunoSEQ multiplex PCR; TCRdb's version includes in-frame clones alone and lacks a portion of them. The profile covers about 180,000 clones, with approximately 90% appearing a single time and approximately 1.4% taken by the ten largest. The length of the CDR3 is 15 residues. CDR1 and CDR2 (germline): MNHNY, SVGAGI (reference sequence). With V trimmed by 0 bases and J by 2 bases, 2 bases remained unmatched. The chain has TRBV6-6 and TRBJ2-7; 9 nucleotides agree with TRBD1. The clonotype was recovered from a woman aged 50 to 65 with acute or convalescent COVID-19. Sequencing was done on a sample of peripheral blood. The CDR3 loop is CASSYSDRGPYEQYF. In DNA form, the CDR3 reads TGTGCCAGCAGTTACTCGGACAGGGGCCCCTACGAGCAGTACTTC.